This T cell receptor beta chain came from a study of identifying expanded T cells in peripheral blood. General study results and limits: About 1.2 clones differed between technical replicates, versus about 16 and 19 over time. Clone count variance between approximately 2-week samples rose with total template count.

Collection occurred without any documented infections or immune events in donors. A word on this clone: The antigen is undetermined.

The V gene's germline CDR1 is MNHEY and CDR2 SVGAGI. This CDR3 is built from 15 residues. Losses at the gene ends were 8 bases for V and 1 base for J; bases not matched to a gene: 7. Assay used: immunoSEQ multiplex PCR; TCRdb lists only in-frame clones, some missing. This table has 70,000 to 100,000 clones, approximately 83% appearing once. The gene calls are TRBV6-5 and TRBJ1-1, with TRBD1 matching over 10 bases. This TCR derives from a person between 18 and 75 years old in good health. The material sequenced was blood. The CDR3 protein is CASGRDRGTNTEAFF. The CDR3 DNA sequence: TGTGCCAGCGGACGGGACAGGGGAACGAACACTGAAGCTTTCTTT.